This TCR beta chain was identified in a study of cytomegalovirus exposure and HLA in healthy donors. General study results and limits: Published work reported that the classifier diagnosed cytomegalovirus status with high specificity and sensitivity. In a later analysis, HLA-associated TCR beta chains were more clonally expanded than equally common others. Later analysis suggested most CMV-associated TCR beta chains were HLA-restricted. A later analysis reportedly identified an Asian-associated ancestry cluster as carrying fewer N-insertions than the 666-donor mean.

Note on this clone: Its antigen remains unknown.

PCR involved 60 Vbeta and 13 Jbeta primers. This table comes from immunoSEQ multiplex PCR, and its TCRdb copy is limited to in-frame clones, with some not included. The profile shows about 75,000 clones, more than 65% of them singletons. The length of the CDR3 is 14 residues. CDR1 is SGHTA and CDR2 is FQGTGA in the germline V gene. V shed 5 bases, J shed 9 bases, and the junction held 6 bases outside the gene matches. The specimen was PBMCs. V usage is TRBV7-3 and J usage is TRBJ1-6, with TRBD1 identical over 8 bases. The TCR sequence derives from a man between 65 and 79 years old in good health and CMV-seropositive. The CDR3 loop is CASSQGQGGSPLHF. CDR3 bases: TGTGCCAGCAGCCAAGGACAGGGAGGTTCACCCCTCCACTTT.